The T cell receptor (beta chain) described here comes from a study of T-cell memory formation after mild COVID-19. Each CDR3 protein is one row after TCRdb ran MiXCR on the 5' RACE reads. The table has almost 550,000 distinct CDR3 sequences, roughly 22% seen once. This clonotype was seen more than once but under ten times. V gave up 5 bases and J gave up 3 bases; unmatched junction bases: 6. The germline gives CDR1 SGHTA, CDR2 FQGTGA. The CDR3 spans 15 residues. The source material was PBMCs or a T cell subset sorted from them (not recorded which). V gene TRBV7-3 combines with J gene TRBJ2-3, with 9 bases aligning to TRBD2. This sequence originates from an adult woman who had mild COVID-19 (a few samples of this study predate the infection). Cell type and time point are not known. The CDR3 DNA reads TGTGCCAGCAGCATGGGACTAGCTTCTACAGATACGCAGTATTTT. This gives the protein CASSMGLASTDTQYF.